This T cell receptor (beta chain) was recorded in a study of blood T cell repertoires in COVID-19. At the level of the study: Researchers got acute and convalescent COVID-19 samples from the United States, Italy and Spain. T cells, B-cell-depleted T cells, or PBMCs provided the cDNA or gDNA that served as material.

Original data processing: Amplification of reference gene primers provided the estimated nucleated cell counts. The assay was immunoSEQ multiplex PCR, and TCRdb's table has in-frame clones only and misses some. Clone size and the V and J calls come from that table; the DNA yielded D and trimming. The sample lists tens of thousands of clones, approximately 85% occurring once. The germline V gene has CDR1 ENHRY and CDR2 SYGVKD. CDR3 length equals 14 residues. V was pared by 10 bases and J by 7 bases, with 19 bases between. What was sequenced was peripheral blood. This chain connects TRBV10-3 to TRBJ2-2; D is perhaps TRBD2 (5 bases). The origin of this receptor is a human donor in a cohort sampled during active COVID-19. The CDR3 DNA reads as TGTGCCAGTTCCCCCGGGGAAGGTGACGGGGAGCTGTTTTTT. Translating it yields CASSPGEGDGELFF.